The rows below give T cell receptor beta chains drawn from one sample of a study of monozygotic twins with inflammatory bowel disease. With the 5' RACE reads reprocessed, TCRdb shows one record per CDR3 protein and no DNA. The sample table sets out approximately 400,000 distinct CDR3 sequences. Sequencing was carried out using blood. The receptors originated from a human donor with ulcerative colitis or Crohn's disease, or a healthy co-twin of an affected twin (not recorded which). Each CDR3 is given with its conserved first and last residue.

j_call | v_call | cdr3_aa
TRBJ2-1 | TRBV7-3 | CASSLLALGSEQFF
TRBJ1-5 | TRBV20-1 | CSAHPRRDNQPQHF
TRBJ1-1 | TRBV20-1 | CSARRDRTVEAFF
TRBJ2-2 | TRBV5-1 | CASSLRTFLGATNTGELFF
TRBJ2-1 | TRBV15 | CATRYPSGSSYNEQFF
TRBJ2-3 | TRBV9 | CASSGRGYDTQYF
TRBJ2-7 | TRBV5-1 | CASQIPVTRAGQGDYEQYF
TRBJ2-1 | TRBV19 | CASSPKGTGRYNEQFF
TRBJ1-2 | TRBV5-5 | CASSPGQFANYGYTF
TRBJ2-7 | TRBV6-5 | CASSSSGIIIYEQYF
TRBJ1-2 | TRBV15 | CATSRETGPGGYTF
TRBJ2-2 | TRBV4-3 | CASSQDSSGRAGELFF
TRBJ2-7 | TRBV29-1 | CSVEVGQGIYEQYF
TRBJ1-2 | TRBV18 | CASSRGFDYGYTF
TRBJ1-1 | TRBV5-1 | CASSIGGTVNTEAFF
TRBJ1-1 | TRBV29-1 | CSVGSLVTEAFF
TRBJ1-4 | TRBV5-1 | CASSVTATNEKLFF
TRBJ2-5 | TRBV20-1 | CSAPLAVVQETQYF
TRBJ1-1 | TRBV20-1 | CSAIKGGTEAFF
TRBJ2-7 | TRBV18 | CASSPFLDYEQYF
TRBJ1-6 | TRBV7-9 | CASSLRRVNSPLHF
TRBJ2-5 | TRBV7-7 | CASSFGGRAETQYF
TRBJ2-2 | TRBV29-1 | CSAGLASTGELFF
TRBJ1-2 | TRBV12-3/TRBV12-4 | CASSASTYGYTF
TRBJ1-5 | TRBV7-2 | CASNVGGVSNQPQHF
TRBJ2-1 | TRBV20-1 | CSAIGTSGSTTGYNEQFF
TRBJ1-5 | TRBV5-1 | CASSIDANQPQHF
TRBJ2-3 | TRBV29-1 | CSVEGEMDRSRTDTQYF
TRBJ2-3 | TRBV20-1 | CSATTSGENTQYF
TRBJ2-5 | TRBV5-4 | CASSLALSETQYF
TRBJ2-5 | TRBV11-2 | CASSLRGGGNQETQYF
TRBJ2-2 | TRBV18 | CASSTDRGAVDTGELFF
TRBJ2-1 | TRBV5-4 | CASSSQQNNEQFF
TRBJ1-6 | TRBV19 | CASSAPTGTGTSPLHF
TRBJ2-5 | TRBV6-1 | CASRVGLAGGETQYF
TRBJ2-7 | TRBV18 | CASSPKGRSLYEQYF
TRBJ1-5 | TRBV12-3/TRBV12-4 | CASSSVPWNQPQHF
TRBJ2-2 | TRBV20-1 | CSAQDRGPTGELFF
TRBJ2-7 | TRBV2 | CASRGGASYEQYF
TRBJ1-1 | TRBV20-1 | CSSSSGAMNTEAFF
TRBJ1-1 | TRBV3-1 | CASSQEIRAGPNTEAFF
TRBJ1-6 | TRBV9 | CASGGQGRNSPLHF
TRBJ2-3 | TRBV5-1 | CASSATTGTSDTDTQYF
TRBJ2-1 | TRBV5-1 | CASGATGNEQFF
TRBJ2-3 | TRBV2 | CANSLTAGGGKDTQYF
TRBJ2-1 | TRBV7-2 | CASSFSGTSWNEQFF
TRBJ1-6 | TRBV5-1 | CASSLETGSDYNSPLHF
TRBJ2-1 | TRBV12-3/TRBV12-4 | CASSLSLVNEQFF
TRBJ2-7 | TRBV5-1 | CASSFQGGQLSYEQYF
TRBJ2-7 | TRBV7-2 | CASSLGSSGGFSYEQYF
TRBJ2-5 | TRBV7-9 | CASSPQGVTRTQYF
TRBJ1-1 | TRBV27 | CASSFSRVDTEAFF
TRBJ2-1 | TRBV7-9 | CASSLRSSPYNEQFF
TRBJ2-2 | TRBV28 | CARSPTGSSTGELFF
TRBJ1-2 | TRBV3-1 | CASSQRGGQGYGYTF